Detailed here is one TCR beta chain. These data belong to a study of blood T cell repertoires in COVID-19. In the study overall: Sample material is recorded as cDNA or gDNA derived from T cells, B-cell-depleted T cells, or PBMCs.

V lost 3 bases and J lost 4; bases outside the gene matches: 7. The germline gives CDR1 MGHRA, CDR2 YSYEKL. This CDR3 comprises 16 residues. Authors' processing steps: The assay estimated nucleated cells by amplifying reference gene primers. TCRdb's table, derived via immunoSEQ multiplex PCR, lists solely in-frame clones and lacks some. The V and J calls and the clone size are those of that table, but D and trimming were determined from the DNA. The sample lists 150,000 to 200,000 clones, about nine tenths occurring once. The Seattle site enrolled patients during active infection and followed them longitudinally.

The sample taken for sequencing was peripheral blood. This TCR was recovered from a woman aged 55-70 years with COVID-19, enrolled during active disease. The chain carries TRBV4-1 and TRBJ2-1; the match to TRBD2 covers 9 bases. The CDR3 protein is CASSHHGLAGYNEQFF. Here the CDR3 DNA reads TGCGCCAGCAGCCACCACGGGCTAGCGGGATACAATGAGCAGTTCTTC.